Below, 3 T cell receptor beta chains from the same sample are listed, as sequenced in a study of neurological immune-mediated disorders. TCRdb redid the calling of the 5' RACE reads with MiXCR, one entry per CDR3 protein. The sample includes about 84,000 distinct CDR3 sequences, over 9% of them seen just once. The sequencing sample was made of PBMCs. All receptors derive from a man aged 40-55 years in good health.

This clonotype appeared many times. The gene calls are TRBV20-1 and TRBJ1-5; unclear D gene. The CDR3 loop spans 12 amino acids. The V end lost 1 base, the J end lost 5 bases, and 6 bases lay between the germline ends. CDR1 and CDR2 from the germline V gene are DFQATT and SNEGSKA (reference sequence). In DNA, the CDR3 is TGCAGTGCTAGAGTCTCGGATCAGCCCCAGCATTTT. Translated: CSARVSDQPQHF.

This clonotype was observed many times. The chain joins TRBV29-1 to TRBJ2-3, with D unclear. V lost 3 bases to trimming and J lost 4 bases, with 8 bases between them. There are 12 residues in the CDR3. CDR1 is SQVTM and CDR2 is ANQGSEA in the germline V gene. The chain's CDR3 is CSVEDRADTQYF. The CDR3, as DNA: TGCAGCGTTGAGGATAGGGCAGATACGCAGTATTTT.

At least ten counts were recorded for this clonotype. The J gene is TRBJ2-7, the V gene TRBV5-6, with D unclear. The CDR3 extends over 13 amino acids. The germline V gene encodes CDR1 SGHDT and CDR2 YYEEEE. V lost 2 bases and J 5 bases, leaving 11 bases between the germline ends. The CDR3 bases are TGTGCCAGCAGCTTTAGCAGACTGGACGAGCAGTACTTC. The encoded protein is CASSFSRLDEQYF.